This T cell receptor (beta chain) emerged from a study of cytomegalovirus exposure and HLA in healthy donors. This CDR3 region has 14 residues. V lost 1 base to trimming and J lost 8 bases, with 12 bases between them. Germline V lookup: CDR1 MGHRA, CDR2 YSYEKL. Primers for the PCR totalled 60 Vbeta and 13 Jbeta. The table came from immunoSEQ multiplex PCR; TCRdb's copy has only in-frame clones and leaves some out. This table holds roughly 190,000 clones, roughly 90% found once. The source is a boy aged 2 to 9 in good health and CMV-seronegative. This chain links TRBV4-1 with TRBJ1-3, with D uncertain. Material: PBMCs. The CDR3 DNA reads as TGCGCCAGCAGCCAAGGGTCGGTTGAGGACACCATATATTTT. Its protein is CASSQGSVEDTIYF.